This TCR beta chain was sequenced for a study of OX40 agonist ivuxolimab in advanced cancers. As to this clone: The antigen is undetermined.

The V segment lost 3 bases and the J segment 7 bases; nucleotides outside the gene matches: 5. Germline V gene sequence: CDR1 SGHRS, CDR2 YFSETQ. The CDR3 length is 15 residues. Whole-study results and caveats: The mean number of expanded clones was higher in CD8+ T cells than in CD4+. Normalized T-cell clonal expansion was also low in a subset of nonresponders.

Repertoires were generated with immunoSEQ multiplex PCR, while TCRdb's copy carries only in-frame clones and drops some. Here the sample spans approximately 64,000 clones, 86% being singletons. The rearrangement links TRBV5-1 to TRBJ1-6; TRBD1 aligns across 9 bases. This material consisted of CD4+ or CD8+ T cells sorted from blood, taken in a trial of the OX40 agonist ivuxolimab. The source is an adult with an advanced solid tumor such as melanoma, head and neck, liver or kidney cancer. CDR3 in DNA: TGCGCCAGCAGCTCGGGGACAGGGTTGAATTCACCCCTCCACTTT. This gives the protein CASSSGTGLNSPLHF.